The next 25 T cell receptor beta chains were all read from a single sample in a study of shared clonotypes between healthy human individuals. The repertoire was sequenced with immunoSEQ multiplex PCR; TCRdb's copy has only in-frame clones and lacks some. The sample includes 2 million to 2.5 million clones, approximately 96% of them seen just once. The material sequenced was naive CD4+ T cells sorted from blood. Subset here: CD45RA+ positively selected. The receptors originated from a man aged 18 to 30 in good health.

This clone was observed a handful of times. The V gene is TRBV18, the J gene TRBJ1-6; no clear D. CDR3 length: 14 residues. Germline CDR1 and CDR2: KGHSH and LQKENI. V dropped 4 bases and J dropped 4 bases, with 8 bases sitting between them. CDR3 coding DNA: TGTGCCAGCTCACAGGGAAGTTATAATTCACCCCTCCACTTT. It encodes CASSQGSYNSPLHF.

This chain uses TRBV4-1 with TRBJ1-2; TRBD1 might be the D (5 bases). Between the trimmed V and J ends, which lost 6 bases and 6 bases, there was a span of 11 bases. The CDR3 is 12 amino acids. CDR1 and CDR2 (germline): MGHRA, YSYEKL. The CDR3 DNA sequence: TGCGCCAGCAGTCGTCAGGGAAATGGCTACACCTTC. It is translated as CASSRQGNGYTF.

On this clone: This sample includes further DNA sequences coding for the same CDR3. The chain's CDR3 is CASSESPGVNTEAFF. The CDR3 DNA reads as TGTGCCAGCAGTGAATCGCCAGGGGTGAACACTGAAGCTTTCTTT. The chain recombines TRBV2 with TRBJ1-1; D may be TRBD1 (6 bases). The CDR3 has 15 amino acids. V was cut by 2 bases and J by 0 bases, with 10 bases left in between. Per the germline V gene, CDR1 is SNHLY and CDR2 is FYNNEI. The entire variable domain, with the rest obtained from reference TRBV2 and TRBJ1-1, is as follows: EPEVTQTPSHQVTQMGQEVILRCVPISNHLYFYWYRQILGQKVEFLVSFYNNEISEKSEIFDDQFSVERPDGSNFTLKIRSTKLEDSAMYFCASSESPGVNTEAFFGQGTRLTVV.

The chain employs TRBV21-1 and TRBJ2-7; whether TRBD2, the table's D call, matches the DNA was not checked. TRBV21-1 is a known pseudogene. CDR3 length: 16 residues. The CDR3 DNA is TGTGCCAGCAGCCTCACTAGCGGGGGGGTTTCCTACGAGCAGTACTTC. Protein sequence: CASSLTSGGVSYEQYF.

Note on this clone: At the DNA level, this CDR3 is encoded by other sequences in the same sample as well. The chain uses TRBV5-1 and TRBJ2-7, with D perhaps given as TRBD1 or TRBD2 (5 bases each). CDR3 length: 12 amino acids. Trimming shortened V by 5 bases and J by 5 bases, and 11 bases separated the two germline ends. The V gene's germline CDR1 is SGHRS and CDR2 YFSETQ. This CDR3 reads CASSPEGNEQYF. In DNA form, the CDR3 reads TGCGCCAGCAGTCCAGAGGGGAACGAGCAGTACTTC.

A note on this clone: The same CDR3 is also encoded by other DNA sequences in this sample. The chain recombines TRBV2 with TRBJ2-3; perhaps D is TRBD1 or TRBD2 (5 bases each). V was shortened by 6 bases and J by 0 bases, with 13 bases between the two germline ends. Germline assignment: CDR1 SNHLY and CDR2 FYNNEI. This CDR3 region has 15 residues. CDR3 protein: CASRAWGGSTDTQYF. The CDR3 DNA sequence: TGTGCCAGCAGGGCCTGGGGCGGGAGCACAGATACGCAGTATTTT.

The chain is built from TRBV5-1 and TRBJ2-5, with D perhaps given as TRBD1 or TRBD2 (5 bases each). V was shortened by 2 bases and J by 10 bases, with 21 bases between the two germline ends. The length of the CDR3 is 15 residues. The germline gives CDR1 SGHRS, CDR2 YFSETQ. The CDR3 reads CASSFGGAVLGSQYF. Here the CDR3 DNA reads TGCGCCAGCAGCTTTGGTGGGGCCGTTCTTGGGAGCCAGTACTTC.

The V gene is TRBV10-3, the J gene TRBJ2-7, with D tentatively TRBD1 or TRBD2 (5 bases each). Between the trimmed V and J ends, which lost 9 bases and 3 bases, there was a span of 21 bases. The CDR3 totals 15 residues. Germline assignment: CDR1 ENHRY and CDR2 SYGVKD. CDR3 nucleotide sequence: TGTGCCATTTACTGCCGGGACGTCAGGAACTACGAGCAGTACTTC. Amino acid sequence: CAIYCRDVRNYEQYF.

This sequence joins TRBV7-2 and TRBJ2-3, with D perhaps given as TRBD1 or TRBD2 (5 bases each). CDR1 is SGHTA and CDR2 is FQGNSA in the germline V gene. V lost 1 base and J lost 5, with 7 bases in between. There are 13 residues in the CDR3. CDR3 DNA sequence: TGTGCCAGCAGCTTAGTGAGGGGAGATACGCAGTATTTT. This encodes CASSLVRGDTQYF.

The rearrangement links TRBV6-4 to TRBJ1-1; D is unresolved. CDR3 length equals 15 residues. Trimming removed 4 bases from V and 5 bases from J, with 17 bases in between. Germline CDR1 is MRHNA and CDR2 is SNTAGT. The CDR3, as DNA: TGTGCCAGCAGTGGATCGACGAGGAGGTGGACTGAAGCTTTCTTT. It codes for CASSGSTRRWTEAFF.

This clone has a single count. This rearrangement joins TRBV5-1 to TRBJ1-2; weak D call: TRBD1 (5 bases). Germline CDR1 SGHRS, CDR2 YFSETQ. The CDR3 is 16 residues long. The V end lost 0 bases, the J end lost 4 bases, and 16 bases lay between the germline ends. The CDR3, as DNA: TGCGCCAGCAGCTTGGCGGACCTCCCAGGGAGCTATGGCTACACCTTC. Its protein is CASSLADLPGSYGYTF.

The genes are TRBV4-1 and TRBJ2-7; D possibly corresponds to TRBD1 (6 bases). Between the trimmed V and J ends, which lost 2 bases and 0 bases, there was a span of 11 bases. Germline lookup yields CDR1 MGHRA and CDR2 YSYEKL. The length of the CDR3 is 15 residues. This chain's CDR3 is CASSQQGKNSYEQYF. The CDR3 DNA reads as TGCGCCAGCAGCCAACAGGGGAAGAACTCCTACGAGCAGTACTTC.

The V gene is TRBV6-5, the J gene TRBJ2-1; 15 nucleotides align to TRBD2. This CDR3 comprises 14 residues. Germline CDR1 reads MNHEY; CDR2 reads SVGAGI. V lost 8 bases to trimming and J lost 10 bases; unmatched junction nucleotides: 6. DNA of the CDR3: TGTGCCAGCGAGGGGACTAGCGGGGGGAGGGAGCAGTTCTTC. It specifies CASEGTSGGREQFF.

This rearrangement joins TRBV10-3 to TRBJ2-3; TRBD2 agrees at 9 bases. The V segment lost 6 bases and the J segment 5 bases; nucleotides outside the gene matches: 9. In germline, CDR1 is ENHRY, CDR2 SYGVKD. The CDR3 consists of 15 residues. The CDR3 loop reads CAIRFSGSGGDTQYF. For the CDR3, the DNA is TGTGCCATCAGATTTAGCGGGAGCGGGGGAGATACGCAGTATTTT.

This sequence joins TRBV28 and TRBJ2-6; 8 bases align to TRBD1. J gave up 0 bases and V 4 bases, and 14 bases lay outside the gene matches. Germline assignment: CDR1 MDHEN and CDR2 SYDVKM. The CDR3 totals 20 residues. CDR3: CASSSLATPGQGSGANVLTF. CDR3 DNA sequence: TGTGCCAGCAGTTCCCTTGCGACCCCCGGACAGGGCTCTGGGGCCAACGTCCTGACTTTC. The variable domain in full, completed from reference TRBV28 and TRBJ2-6, reads DVKVTQSSRYLVKRTGEKVFLECVQDMDHENMFWYRQDPGLGLRLIYFSYDVKMKEKGDIPEGYSVSREKKERFSLILESASTNQTSMYLCASSSLATPGQGSGANVLTFGAGSRLTVL.

V gene TRBV6-5 combines with J gene TRBJ1-2; TRBD1 might be the D (5 bases). The CDR3 runs 14 residues. V was cut by 5 bases and J by 10 bases, with 20 bases left in between. The V gene's germline CDR1 is MNHEY and CDR2 SVGAGI. The CDR3 sequence: CASSRGSDYVAYTF. CDR3 in DNA: TGTGCCAGCAGTAGGGGCTCAGATTACGTCGCCTACACCTTC.

The J gene is TRBJ2-7, the V gene TRBV7-2; tentative D call: TRBD2 (6 bases). CDR3 length: 15 amino acids. CDR1 and CDR2 (germline): SGHTA, FQGNSA. V dropped 3 bases and J dropped 4 bases, with 16 bases sitting between them. CDR3 DNA: TGTGCCAGCAGCTTGGAGGGACTGACGAAGTACGAGCAGTACTTC. Protein sequence: CASSLEGLTKYEQYF. The entire variable domain, with the rest obtained from reference TRBV7-2 and TRBJ2-7, is as follows: GAGVSQSPSNKVTEKGKDVELRCDPISGHTALYWYRQSLGQGLEFLIYFQGNSAPDKSGLPSDRFSAERTGGSVSTLTIQRTQQEDSAVYLCASSLEGLTKYEQYFGPGTRLTVT.

The chain couples TRBV11-2 to TRBJ2-3; possible D gene TRBD2, 6 bases. Germline V gene lookup returns CDR1 SGHAT and CDR2 FQNNGV. V was cut by 5 bases and J by 0 bases, with 12 bases left in between. This CDR3 comprises 15 residues. This chain's CDR3 is CASSLRAGSTDTQYF. The CDR3 DNA reads TGTGCCAGCAGCCTCCGGGCGGGGAGCACAGATACGCAGTATTTT.

The gene calls are TRBV30 and TRBJ1-6; a weak D match, TRBD1 (6 bases). Germline V CDR1 and CDR2: GTSNPN, SVGIG (reference sequence). V lost 5 bases and J lost 6, with 14 bases in between. The CDR3 has 14 amino acids. CDR3 loop: CAWDERGANSPLHF. The CDR3, as DNA: TGTGCCTGGGATGAAAGGGGGGCTAATTCACCCCTCCACTTT.

This clone was found once. The chain couples TRBV5-6 to TRBJ2-1; 13 bases match TRBD2. The CDR3 is 16 amino acids. Germline CDR1 reads SGHDT; CDR2 reads YYEEEE. The ends lost 0 bases at V and 7 bases at J; junction bases unmatched: 4. The CDR3 coding sequence is TGTGCCAGCAGCTTGGAAGGGACTAGCGGGACGAATGAGCAGTTCTTC. Its translation: CASSLEGTSGTNEQFF.

The J gene is TRBJ2-1, the V gene TRBV7-2, with 11 positions matching TRBD2. V dropped 0 bases and J dropped 8; count of bases not matched to a gene: 12. Germline V lookup: CDR1 SGHTA, CDR2 FQGNSA. The CDR3 spans 18 residues. The CDR3 reads CASSLARIAGGLLDEQFF. CDR3 coding DNA: TGTGCCAGCAGCTTAGCGCGGATAGCGGGGGGGCTTTTGGATGAGCAGTTCTTC.

V is TRBV27 and J is TRBJ1-6, with D unresolved. The CDR3 sequence is 13 residues long. Germline assignment: CDR1 MNHEY and CDR2 SMNVEV (reference sequence). With 4 bases removed from V and 7 bases from J, the gap between germline ends came to 8 bases. Written as DNA, the CDR3 is TGTGCCAGCAGTTGGACGGAGAATTCACCCCTCCACTTT. Its translation is CASSWTENSPLHF.

This clone was recorded once. The chain combines TRBV27 with TRBJ2-7; 10 bases line up with TRBD1. J lost 5 bases, V lost 0 bases, and 10 bases had no gene match. Germline V gives CDR1 MNHEY, CDR2 SMNVEV (reference sequence). The CDR3 runs to 17 residues. The CDR3 is CASSLSPHGQGEHEQYF. The CDR3 DNA sequence: TGTGCCAGCAGTTTATCGCCGCACGGACAGGGGGAGCACGAGCAGTACTTC.

The chain joins TRBV7-2 to TRBJ2-2; D unclear. The V gene lost 4 bases and the J gene lost 4 bases, with 13 bases spanning the gap. The germline V gene encodes CDR1 SGHTA and CDR2 FQGNSA. This CDR3 spans 15 amino acids. CDR3 loop: CASSSLVVGTGELFF. The CDR3 nucleotides read TGTGCCAGCAGCTCGCTCGTCGTTGGCACCGGGGAGCTGTTTTTT.

The rearrangement links TRBV5-3 to TRBJ2-2, with 8 bases aligning to TRBD1. TRBV5-3 is an ORF, with its function uncertain. J gave up 4 bases and V 3 bases, and 11 bases lay outside the gene matches. The CDR3 runs to 17 residues. This chain's CDR3 is CARSWGQVQRSTGELFF. The CDR3 DNA reads as TGTGCCAGAAGCTGGGGACAGGTCCAACGGAGCACCGGGGAGCTGTTTTTT.